This T cell receptor beta chain was identified during a study of cytomegalovirus exposure and HLA in healthy donors. The PCR used 60 Vbeta and 13 Jbeta primers. This table comes from immunoSEQ multiplex PCR, and its TCRdb copy is limited to in-frame clones, with some not included. Of around 150,000 clones listed, roughly 76% are singletons. The V end was cut by 4 bases, the J end by 4 bases, with 21 bases between. CDR1 and CDR2 (germline): SGHNT, YYREEE (reference sequence). This CDR3 has 16 residues. The source of this sequence is a human donor in good health. Sequenced input: PBMCs. The gene calls are TRBV5-4 and TRBJ2-7; D perhaps matches TRBD2 (5 bases). The CDR3 DNA reads TGTGCCAGCAGCCCTGATCAGGAGGTACCCTCTTACGAGCAGTACTTC. It is translated as CASSPDQEVPSYEQYF.